Listed below are T cell receptor beta chains from one sample, sequenced in a study of T cell responses to AZD1222 COVID-19 vaccine. Generated by immunoSEQ multiplex PCR, the TCRdb table keeps only in-frame clones and is missing some. The data show about 140,000 clones, 75% to 95% seen once. The material was peripheral blood, obtained on day 0 of AZD1222 vaccination. The receptors stem from an adult in good health. The CDR3 runs from the conserved cysteine through the conserved F or W. Fields, in order: clone size, V gene, D gene, J gene, CDR3 protein, CDR3 DNA. D genes are given only for firm matches. Part of the rows lack a size; the others show once, few, many or a class for expanded clones.

clone size: NA
V gene: TRBV3-1/TRBV3-2
D gene: NA
J gene: TRBJ2-7
CDR3 protein: CASSHHTRDTSYEQYF
CDR3 DNA: TGTGCCAGCAGCCACCATACCCGGGACACATCCTACGAGCAGTACTTC

clone size: once
V gene: TRBV9
D gene: NA
J gene: TRBJ2-5
CDR3 protein: CASSVVSAAQETQYF
CDR3 DNA: TGTGCCAGCAGCGTAGTGTCGGCGGCCCAAGAGACCCAGTACTTC

clone size: NA
V gene: TRBV28
D gene: NA
J gene: TRBJ2-3
CDR3 protein: CASSLLTMRMTSTDTQYF
CDR3 DNA: TGTGCCAGCAGTTTACTCACTATGCGTATGACTAGCACAGATACGCAGTATTTT

clone size: NA
V gene: TRBV9
D gene: NA
J gene: TRBJ1-5
CDR3 protein: CASSVDGQPYQPQHF
CDR3 DNA: TGTGCCAGCAGCGTAGATGGGCAGCCTTATCAGCCCCAGCATTTT

clone size: NA
V gene: TRBV28
D gene: NA
J gene: TRBJ1-3
CDR3 protein: CAGRAGSGNTIYF
CDR3 DNA: TGTGCAGGGAGGGCAGGCTCTGGAAACACCATATATTTT

clone size: NA
V gene: TRBV6-5
D gene: NA
J gene: TRBJ1-1
CDR3 protein: CASRKGLNTEAFF
CDR3 DNA: TGTGCCAGCAGGAAGGGCCTCAACACTGAAGCTTTCTTT

clone size: NA
V gene: TRBV9
D gene: NA
J gene: TRBJ2-3
CDR3 protein: CASSGGSGYTDTQYF
CDR3 DNA: TGTGCCAGCAGTGGGGGGAGCGGTTACACAGATACGCAGTATTTT

clone size: few
V gene: TRBV5-1
D gene: NA
J gene: TRBJ1-2
CDR3 protein: CASSRDTRNYGYTF
CDR3 DNA: TGCGCCAGCAGCAGGGACACCCGAAACTATGGCTACACCTTC

clone size: NA
V gene: TRBV9
D gene: TRBD2
J gene: TRBJ2-7
CDR3 protein: CASSTGSGRAGDEQYF
CDR3 DNA: TGTGCCAGCAGCACGGGTAGCGGGAGGGCCGGTGACGAGCAGTACTTC

clone size: NA
V gene: TRBV4-1
D gene: NA
J gene: TRBJ1-5
CDR3 protein: CASSLNFNQPQHF
CDR3 DNA: TGCGCCAGCAGCCTTAATTTCAATCAGCCCCAGCATTTT

clone size: NA
V gene: TRBV5-1
D gene: TRBD2
J gene: TRBJ2-1
CDR3 protein: CASSWTPAGVGNEQFF
CDR3 DNA: TGCGCCAGCAGCTGGACCCCAGCGGGAGTAGGCAATGAGCAGTTCTTC

clone size: NA
V gene: TRBV5-3
D gene: NA
J gene: TRBJ2-2
CDR3 protein: CARSLEDNTGELFF
CDR3 DNA: TGTGCCAGAAGCTTGGAGGATAACACCGGGGAGCTGTTTTTT

clone size: NA
V gene: TRBV2
D gene: NA
J gene: TRBJ1-2
CDR3 protein: CASSGQRNFYGYTF
CDR3 DNA: TGTGCCAGCAGTGGACAGAGAAATTTCTATGGCTACACCTTC

clone size: NA
V gene: TRBV6-5
D gene: NA
J gene: TRBJ1-6
CDR3 protein: CASSSNRESPLHF
CDR3 DNA: TGTGCCAGCAGTTCAAACAGGGAGTCACCCCTCCACTTT

clone size: NA
V gene: TRBV5-4
D gene: TRBD1
J gene: TRBJ2-5
CDR3 protein: CASSSVVTGAEGTQYF
CDR3 DNA: TGTGCCAGCAGCTCAGTTGTGACAGGGGCCGAGGGGACCCAGTACTTC

clone size: NA
V gene: TRBV5-4
D gene: TRBD2
J gene: TRBJ2-1
CDR3 protein: CASSLERLAGGDEQFF
CDR3 DNA: TGTGCCAGCAGCTTGGAGCGACTAGCGGGAGGGGATGAGCAGTTCTTC

clone size: NA
V gene: TRBV11-2
D gene: NA
J gene: TRBJ1-1
CDR3 protein: CASSRLEGFNTEAFF
CDR3 DNA: TGTGCCAGCAGCCGATTAGAAGGATTTAACACTGAAGCTTTCTTT

clone size: NA
V gene: TRBV10-3
D gene: TRBD2
J gene: TRBJ2-1
CDR3 protein: CAISSLAGLTDEQFF
CDR3 DNA: TGTGCCATCAGTTCCCTAGCGGGGCTCACGGATGAGCAGTTCTTC

clone size: NA
V gene: TRBV6-1
D gene: TRBD2
J gene: TRBJ2-1
CDR3 protein: CASSEGARLAVTRGFF
CDR3 DNA: TGTGCCAGCAGTGAAGGGGCGAGACTAGCGGTTACTAGGGGGTTCTTC

clone size: NA
V gene: TRBV19
D gene: NA
J gene: TRBJ1-3
CDR3 protein: CASSKRERGNTIYF
CDR3 DNA: TGTGCCAGTAGTAAGAGGGAACGAGGAAACACCATATATTTT

clone size: NA
V gene: TRBV20-1
D gene: NA
J gene: TRBJ2-7
CDR3 protein: CSASADKPLVGEQYF
CDR3 DNA: TGCAGTGCTAGTGCAGACAAGCCTTTAGTGGGCGAGCAGTACTTC

clone size: NA
V gene: TRBV5-8
D gene: NA
J gene: TRBJ2-2
CDR3 protein: CASSLGTWRELFF
CDR3 DNA: TGTGCCAGCAGCTTGGGGACTTGGAGGGAGCTGTTTTTT

clone size: NA
V gene: TRBV5-4
D gene: TRBD2
J gene: TRBJ2-5
CDR3 protein: CASSFPTGGPGETQYF
CDR3 DNA: TGTGCCAGCAGCTTCCCAACGGGAGGGCCGGGGGAGACCCAGTACTTC

clone size: few
V gene: TRBV7-9
D gene: NA
J gene: TRBJ2-3
CDR3 protein: CASMRSDTQYF
CDR3 DNA: TGTGCCAGCATGAGGTCGGATACGCAGTATTTT

clone size: NA
V gene: TRBV6-5
D gene: NA
J gene: TRBJ1-4
CDR3 protein: CASSPGKLFF
CDR3 DNA: TGTGCCAGCAGCCCCGGAAAACTGTTTTTT

clone size: NA
V gene: TRBV23-1
D gene: TRBD1
J gene: TRBJ2-6
CDR3 protein: CASNHTGGTGTTGANVLTF
CDR3 DNA: TGCGCCAGCAATCACACCGGGGGGACAGGGACTACCGGGGCCAACGTCCTGACTTTC

clone size: few
V gene: TRBV14
D gene: NA
J gene: TRBJ1-2
CDR3 protein: CASSHGPTYGYTF
CDR3 DNA: TGTGCCAGCAGCCACGGACCGACCTATGGCTACACCTTC

clone size: NA
V gene: TRBV24-1
D gene: NA
J gene: TRBJ2-6
CDR3 protein: CATSDYTGSGANVLTF
CDR3 DNA: TGTGCCACCAGTGATTACACGGGCTCTGGGGCCAACGTCCTGACTTTC

clone size: NA
V gene: TRBV19
D gene: NA
J gene: TRBJ1-2
CDR3 protein: CASSSQSIEGYTF
CDR3 DNA: TGTGCCAGTAGTAGTCAGAGTATAGAAGGCTACACCTTC

clone size: NA
V gene: TRBV20-1
D gene: TRBD1
J gene: TRBJ2-2
CDR3 protein: CSASSGQGRVTGELFF
CDR3 DNA: TGCAGTGCTAGTTCGGGACAGGGTCGAGTCACCGGGGAGCTGTTTTTT

clone size: NA
V gene: TRBV24-1
D gene: TRBD1
J gene: TRBJ1-2
CDR3 protein: CATRDRGDLGGYTF
CDR3 DNA: TGTGCCACACGAGACAGGGGAGATTTGGGCGGCTACACCTTC

clone size: NA
V gene: TRBV4-3
D gene: TRBD2
J gene: TRBJ2-3
CDR3 protein: CASGAGGYTDTQYF
CDR3 DNA: TGCGCCAGCGGAGCGGGGGGTTACACAGATACGCAGTATTTT

clone size: NA
V gene: TRBV9
D gene: NA
J gene: TRBJ1-2
CDR3 protein: CASSVDAGSGYTF
CDR3 DNA: TGTGCCAGCAGCGTAGATGCAGGGAGTGGCTACACCTTC

clone size: NA
V gene: TRBV7-9
D gene: NA
J gene: TRBJ2-5
CDR3 protein: CASSSATSQETQYF
CDR3 DNA: TGTGCCAGCAGCTCCGCGACTAGTCAAGAGACCCAGTACTTC

clone size: NA
V gene: TRBV5-1
D gene: TRBD1
J gene: TRBJ1-2
CDR3 protein: CASSKDRAGYTF
CDR3 DNA: TGCGCCAGCAGCAAAGACAGGGCTGGCTACACCTTC

clone size: once
V gene: TRBV5-1
D gene: NA
J gene: TRBJ2-3
CDR3 protein: CASKTSGTADTQYF
CDR3 DNA: TGCGCCAGCAAAACAAGCGGCACTGCAGATACGCAGTATTTT

clone size: NA
V gene: TRBV7-6
D gene: NA
J gene: TRBJ2-1
CDR3 protein: CASSPEWSNEQFF
CDR3 DNA: TGTGCCAGCAGCCCAGAGTGGAGCAATGAGCAGTTCTTC

clone size: once
V gene: TRBV6-5
D gene: NA
J gene: TRBJ1-5
CDR3 protein: CASSPITDSNQPQHF
CDR3 DNA: TGTGCCAGCAGCCCCATTACAGATAGCAATCAGCCCCAGCATTTT

clone size: NA
V gene: TRBV4-2
D gene: TRBD2
J gene: TRBJ2-3
CDR3 protein: CASSQVGLAGGLLYF
CDR3 DNA: TGTGCCAGCAGCCAAGTTGGACTAGCGGGGGGCCTACTGTATTTT

clone size: NA
V gene: TRBV2
D gene: NA
J gene: TRBJ1-2
CDR3 protein: CASSGAYGYTF
CDR3 DNA: TGTGCCAGCAGTGGGGCCTATGGCTACACCTTC

clone size: NA
V gene: TRBV4-2
D gene: NA
J gene: TRBJ2-7
CDR3 protein: CASSQGGAGAPYEQYF
CDR3 DNA: TGTGCCAGCAGCCAAGGGGGGGCCGGGGCGCCCTACGAGCAGTACTTC

clone size: NA
V gene: TRBV11-3
D gene: NA
J gene: TRBJ1-2
CDR3 protein: CASSPRRSGGYTF
CDR3 DNA: TGTGCCAGCAGCCCAAGGAGGAGTGGTGGCTACACCTTC

clone size: NA
V gene: TRBV7-2
D gene: NA
J gene: TRBJ2-3
CDR3 protein: CASSPNRQRNTDTQYF
CDR3 DNA: TGTGCCAGCAGCCCAAACCGCCAGCGGAACACAGATACGCAGTATTTT

clone size: NA
V gene: TRBV11-2
D gene: TRBD1
J gene: TRBJ2-7
CDR3 protein: CASGTGGYEQYF
CDR3 DNA: TGTGCCAGCGGGACAGGGGGTTACGAGCAGTACTTC

clone size: few
V gene: TRBV11-3
D gene: NA
J gene: TRBJ1-3
CDR3 protein: CASSFGSLRRNTIYF
CDR3 DNA: TGTGCCAGCAGCTTTGGATCTCTCAGGCGGAACACCATATATTTT

clone size: NA
V gene: TRBV28
D gene: NA
J gene: TRBJ1-2
CDR3 protein: CASSLFRVNYGYTF
CDR3 DNA: TGTGCCAGCAGTTTATTTAGAGTGAACTATGGCTACACCTTC

clone size: once
V gene: TRBV13
D gene: NA
J gene: TRBJ1-2
CDR3 protein: CASSLGPRGEGSYGYTF
CDR3 DNA: TGTGCCAGCAGCTTAGGCCCTCGGGGGGAGGGGAGCTATGGCTACACCTTC

clone size: NA
V gene: TRBV7-2
D gene: NA
J gene: TRBJ1-4
CDR3 protein: CASSSLRATNEKLFF
CDR3 DNA: TGTGCCAGCAGCTCCCTAAGAGCAACTAATGAAAAACTGTTTTTT

clone size: NA
V gene: TRBV20-1
D gene: NA
J gene: TRBJ1-2
CDR3 protein: CSAGGYTF
CDR3 DNA: TGCAGTGCGGGGGGCTACACCTTC

clone size: NA
V gene: TRBV6-2/TRBV6-3
D gene: NA
J gene: TRBJ2-1
CDR3 protein: CASSFRALTKNEQFF
CDR3 DNA: TGTGCCAGCAGTTTCCGGGCCCTCACGAAGAATGAGCAGTTCTTC

clone size: NA
V gene: TRBV6-6
D gene: NA
J gene: TRBJ1-2
CDR3 protein: CASSYGAPLGGYGYTF
CDR3 DNA: TGTGCCAGCAGTTACGGGGCTCCATTAGGAGGCTATGGCTACACCTTC

clone size: NA
V gene: TRBV2
D gene: NA
J gene: TRBJ2-1
CDR3 protein: CASSGARGTGNEQFF
CDR3 DNA: TGTGCCAGCAGTGGGGCTCGGGGTACTGGGAATGAGCAGTTCTTC

clone size: NA
V gene: TRBV5-6
D gene: NA
J gene: TRBJ1-5
CDR3 protein: CASSSLNRVGNQPQHF
CDR3 DNA: TGTGCCAGCAGTAGTCTGAACAGGGTAGGCAATCAGCCCCAGCATTTT

clone size: few
V gene: TRBV5-6
D gene: TRBD2
J gene: TRBJ2-7
CDR3 protein: CASSVGLGRAEQYF
CDR3 DNA: TGTGCCAGCAGCGTCGGACTGGGGAGGGCCGAGCAGTACTTC

clone size: NA
V gene: TRBV7-3
D gene: NA
J gene: TRBJ2-2
CDR3 protein: CASSLDWGTGELFF
CDR3 DNA: TGTGCCAGCAGCTTAGACTGGGGCACCGGGGAGCTGTTTTTT

clone size: NA
V gene: TRBV28
D gene: TRBD1
J gene: TRBJ1-5
CDR3 protein: CASSSPGQGPILAQHF
CDR3 DNA: TGTGCCAGCAGTTCTCCGGGACAGGGCCCAATTCTAGCTCAGCATTTT